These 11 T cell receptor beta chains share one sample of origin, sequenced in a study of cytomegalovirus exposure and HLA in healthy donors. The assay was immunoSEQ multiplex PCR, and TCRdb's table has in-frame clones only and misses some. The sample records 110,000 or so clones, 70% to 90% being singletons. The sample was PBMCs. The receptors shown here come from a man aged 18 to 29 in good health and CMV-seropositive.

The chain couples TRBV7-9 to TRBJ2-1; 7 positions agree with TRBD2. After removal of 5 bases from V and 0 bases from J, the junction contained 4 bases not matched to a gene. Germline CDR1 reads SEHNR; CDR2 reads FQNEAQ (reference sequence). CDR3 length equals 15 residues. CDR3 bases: TGTGCCAGCAGCCCGGGGGGATCCTCCTACAATGAGCAGTTCTTC. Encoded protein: CASSPGGSSYNEQFF.

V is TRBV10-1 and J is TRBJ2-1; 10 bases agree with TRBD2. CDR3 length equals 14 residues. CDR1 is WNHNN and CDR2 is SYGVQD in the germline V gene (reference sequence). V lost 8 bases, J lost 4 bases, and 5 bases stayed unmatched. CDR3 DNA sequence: TGCGCCAGCTCGAGCGGGGGGGCTTACAATGAGCAGTTCTTC. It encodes CASSSGGAYNEQFF.

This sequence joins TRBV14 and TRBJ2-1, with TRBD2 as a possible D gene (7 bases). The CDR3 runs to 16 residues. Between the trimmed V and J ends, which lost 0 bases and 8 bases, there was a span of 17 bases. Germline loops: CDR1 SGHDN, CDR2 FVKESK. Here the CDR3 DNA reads TGTGCCAGCAGCCAAGATCTGAGGGGGGGGGCTGATGAGCAGTTCTTC. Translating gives CASSQDLRGGADEQFF. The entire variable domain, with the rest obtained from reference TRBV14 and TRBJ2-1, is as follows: EAGVTQFPSHSVIEKGQTVTLRCDPISGHDNLYWYRRVMGKEIKFLLHFVKESKQDESGMPNNRFLAERTGGTYSTLKVQPAELEDSGVYFCASSQDLRGGADEQFFGPGTRLTVL.

The CDR3 DNA is TGTGCCAGCAGTTACAGGCAGGATAGCAATCAGCCCCAGCATTTT. It codes for CASSYRQDSNQPQHF. The genes are TRBV6-5 and TRBJ1-5; no definite D call. V lost 2 bases and J lost 0, with 8 bases in between. CDR3 size: 15 residues. The germline V gene has CDR1 MNHEY and CDR2 SVGAGI.

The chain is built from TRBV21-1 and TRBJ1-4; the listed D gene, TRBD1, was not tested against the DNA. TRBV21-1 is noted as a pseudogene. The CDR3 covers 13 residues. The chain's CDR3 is CAPPQRGPEKLFF. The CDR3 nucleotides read TGTGCCCCCCCGCAAAGGGGTCCGGAAAAACTGTTTTTT.

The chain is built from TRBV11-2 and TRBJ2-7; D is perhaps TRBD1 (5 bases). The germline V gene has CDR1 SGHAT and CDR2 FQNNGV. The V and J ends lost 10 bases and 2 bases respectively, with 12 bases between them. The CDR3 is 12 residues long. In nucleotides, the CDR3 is TGTGCCACTCAAGGGGTGGCCTACGAGCAGTACTTC. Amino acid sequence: CATQGVAYEQYF.

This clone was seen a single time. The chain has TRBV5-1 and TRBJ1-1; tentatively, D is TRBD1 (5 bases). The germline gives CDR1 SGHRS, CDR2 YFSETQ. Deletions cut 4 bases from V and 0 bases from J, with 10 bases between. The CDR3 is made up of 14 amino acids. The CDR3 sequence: CASSPDKLNTEAFF. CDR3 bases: TGCGCCAGCAGCCCGGACAAGTTGAACACTGAAGCTTTCTTT. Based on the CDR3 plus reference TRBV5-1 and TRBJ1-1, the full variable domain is KAGVTQTPRYLIKTRGQQVTLSCSPISGHRSVSWYQQTPGQGLQFLFEYFSETQRNKGNFPGRFSGRQFSNSRSEMNVSTLELGDSALYLCASSPDKLNTEAFFGQGTRLTVV.

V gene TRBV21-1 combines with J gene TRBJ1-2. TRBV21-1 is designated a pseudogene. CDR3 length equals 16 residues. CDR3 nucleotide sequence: TGTGCCAGCAGCAAAGAAACTGTTACTGCCCCCAAAGGCTACACCTTC. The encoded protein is CASSKETVTAPKGYTF.

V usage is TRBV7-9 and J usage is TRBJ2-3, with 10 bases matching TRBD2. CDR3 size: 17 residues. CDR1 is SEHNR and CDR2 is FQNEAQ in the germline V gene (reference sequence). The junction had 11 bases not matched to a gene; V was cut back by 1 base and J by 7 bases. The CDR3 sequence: CASSLEGPLAGVYTQYF. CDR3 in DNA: TGTGCCAGCAGCTTAGAGGGCCCTCTAGCGGGGGTATATACGCAGTATTTT.

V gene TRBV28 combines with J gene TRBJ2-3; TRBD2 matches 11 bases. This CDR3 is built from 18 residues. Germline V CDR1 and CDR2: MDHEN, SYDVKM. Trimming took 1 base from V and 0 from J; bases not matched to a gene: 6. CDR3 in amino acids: CASSLLAGGSSSTDTQYF. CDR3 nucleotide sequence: TGTGCCAGCAGTTTATTAGCGGGGGGGTCCTCTAGCACAGATACGCAGTATTTT.

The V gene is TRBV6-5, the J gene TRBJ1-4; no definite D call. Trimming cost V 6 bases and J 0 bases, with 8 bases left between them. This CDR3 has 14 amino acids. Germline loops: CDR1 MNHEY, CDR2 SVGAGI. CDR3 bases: TGTGCCAGCAGCCCCGGGACAACTAATGAAAAACTGTTTTTT. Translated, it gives CASSPGTTNEKLFF.